This T cell receptor beta chain was recorded in a study of human T cells and chemical hapten exposure (dated by TCRdb to 2020 to 2022). About the study as a whole: For sensitization, 2% DPC in acetone was applied to a roughly 2 cm by roughly 2 cm area of upper inner arm skin. Weekly therapeutic DPC doses were additionally applied to the scalp of patients throughout the roughly 23-week study period. Patch testing was done on the upper back using Finn chambers containing 0.01% DPC, and results were scored after 6 days according to International Contact Dermatitis Research Group standards. Most of the patients in the cohort were female, and the cohort covered alopecia areata with under or over 50% scalp involvement, alopecia totalis and alopecia universalis. Libraries were pooled for sequencing, and per-sample TCR yields varied mainly because of small differences in library volumes within the pool. Peripheral blood TCR repertoire changes were tracked in vivo in alopecia patients during primary and secondary sensitization to the hapten diphenylcyclopropenone (DPC). Blood samples were taken from patients before sensitization (week 0) and then at 2, 6 and about 24 weeks after DPC sensitization. Some 29 alopecia patients provided blood for TCR sequencing at one to four time points (pre-sensitization, 2, 6 and 24 weeks).

V trim: 5 bases; J trim: 7 bases; unmatched bases: 4. CDR1 and CDR2, looked up from the germline V gene (reference sequence), are MNHEY and SMNVEV. The CDR3 holds 15 amino acids from the cysteine to the phenylalanine. Of the read, only the CDR3 DNA is kept; its 45 bases are in frame from base 1. Libraries were prepared through RACE. Sequencer: NextSeq 500. Library preparation attached unique molecular identifiers to individual cDNA molecules for quantitative, reproducible TCR counting. From each blood RNA sample, both TCR alpha and TCR beta chains were sequenced. In the authors' own workflow: Samples had a median of roughly 87,000 TCRs, with a range from about 23,224 to 750,000. The Decombinator software suite was used to annotate the V, J and CDR3 of the TCR reads. To make PS versus PT1 abundance plots, every sample was subsampled to the same number of TCRs (28,000). Expanded TCRs were defined as absent before sensitization and observed at least eight times at the 2-week time point. Using fastp trimming at Q25 and MiXCR clonotype assembly, TCRdb reanalyzed the public sequencing data and kept in-frame beta chains. Duplicate CDR3 protein sequences are folded into a single record with the most common DNA and genes. What appears here as the V and J calls and clone size reflects TCRdb's work, not the paper's. In this sample the table shows about 70,000 distinct CDR3 sequences, over 9.5% of which occur a single time. The ten largest make up roughly 5.2% of the sample.

Study-wide findings and limitations: All patients had alopecia, a presumed autoimmune disease, so their immune response might differ from that of healthy individuals. Significantly more large CDR3 similarity clusters were formed by expanded TCRs than by pre-sensitization or healthy control sets, consistent with antigen-driven responses. Patch test score correlated positively with the number of PT1 expanded TCRs, reaching significance at thresholds 8, 16 and 32 but not at 4. Repeated subsampling changed both the strength of the expansion versus patch-test correlation and the threshold at which the correlation became significant. DPC sensitization did not change the number of TCRs with a frequency above 1 in 1000, and there was no evidence of changes in global repertoire structure.

This sample's time point label indicates: pre-sensitization, week 0. This specimen's treatment or condition label, interpreted: therapeutic diphenylcyclopropenone sensitization with weekly scalp DPC. Blood at each patch-test visit was drawn before the patch test was applied. Eligible patients were aged 18 to 70, diagnosed with alopecia, deemed suitable for DPC therapy, and excluded if pregnant. Total RNA was isolated from unfractionated whole blood collected in Tempus Blood RNA tubes. This clonotype appeared a few times. The clone's antigen remains unknown. Within one base of it there is no much larger clone, and no base qualities were kept.

The clonotype originates from a woman in her fifties or sixties with alopecia areata. Some clones in this sample may be carry-over from other donors' samples. This specimen consisted of whole blood, obtained in connection with sensitization to the hapten diphenylcyclopropenone (DPC). The sequence joins TRBV27 to TRBJ1-6; TRBD1 matches 11 bases in the middle. The nucleotide sequence is TGTGCCAGCAGTAGGGGGACAGGGGGGAATTCACCCCTCCACTTT. It translates to CASSRGTGGNSPLHF.